This T cell receptor (beta chain) derives from a study of blood T cell repertoires in COVID-19. Study overall: Material from acute and convalescent COVID-19 was sourced from the United States, Italy and Spain. T cells, B-cell-depleted T cells, or PBMCs provided the cDNA or gDNA that served as material.

In the original analysis: Amplification from reference gene primers served as the basis for estimated nucleated cell counts. Generated by immunoSEQ multiplex PCR, the TCRdb table keeps only in-frame clones and is missing some. V and J calls and clone size are as listed in that table; D and trimming were resolved from the DNA. The sample yields about 59,000 clones, about 90% seen once. J lost 5 bases, V lost 4 bases, and 14 bases had no gene match. Germline lookup yields CDR1 SGHTA and CDR2 FQGTGA. This CDR3 is 18 amino acids long. This receptor was identified in a man older than 75 in a cohort sampled during active COVID-19. The specimen was peripheral blood. This chain uses TRBV7-3 with TRBJ2-5; 12 nucleotides line up with TRBD1. CDR3 amino acids: CASSSGTGGASRWETQYF. The CDR3 DNA follows: TGTGCCAGCAGCTCCGGGACAGGGGGCGCCTCACGTTGGGAGACCCAGTACTTC.